This TCR beta chain was recorded in a study of blood T cell repertoires in COVID-19. As for the study in general: COVID-19 samples from acute and convalescent phases originated in the United States, Italy and Spain.

The V and J ends lost 2 bases and 5 bases, in that order; junction bases with no gene match: 8. This CDR3 is built from 16 residues. Germline V gene sequence: CDR1 GTSNPN, CDR2 SVGIG (reference sequence). Profiling relied on immunoSEQ multiplex PCR, and the TCRdb table lists in-frame clones only, not all of them. The sample carries about 220,000 clones, around 89% recorded once. The sample comprised PBMCs or T cells enriched from blood (not recorded which). The V and J genes are TRBV30 and TRBJ2-5; 13 bases are a match to TRBD2. The receptor was derived from a woman between 40 and 50 years old with acute COVID-19. The CDR3, as DNA: TGTGCCTGGAGTCTACTAGCGGGGGGGCATCAGGAGACCCAGTACTTC. Protein product: CAWSLLAGGHQETQYF.